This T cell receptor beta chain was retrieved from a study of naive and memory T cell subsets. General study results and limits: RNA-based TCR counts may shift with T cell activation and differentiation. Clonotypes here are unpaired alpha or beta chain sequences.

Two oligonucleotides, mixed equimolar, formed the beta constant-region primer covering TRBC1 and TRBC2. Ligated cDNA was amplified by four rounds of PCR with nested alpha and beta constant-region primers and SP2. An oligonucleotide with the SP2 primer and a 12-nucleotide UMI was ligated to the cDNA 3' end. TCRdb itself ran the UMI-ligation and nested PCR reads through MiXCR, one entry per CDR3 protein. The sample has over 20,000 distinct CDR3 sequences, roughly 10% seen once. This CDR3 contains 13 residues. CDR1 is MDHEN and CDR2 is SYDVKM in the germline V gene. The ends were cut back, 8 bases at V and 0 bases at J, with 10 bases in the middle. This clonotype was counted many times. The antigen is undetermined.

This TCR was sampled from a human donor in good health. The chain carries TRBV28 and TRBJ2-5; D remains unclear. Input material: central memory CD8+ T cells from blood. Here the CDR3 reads CASRDENQETQYF. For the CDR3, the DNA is TGTGCCAGCCGTGACGAGAACCAAGAGACCCAGTACTTC.